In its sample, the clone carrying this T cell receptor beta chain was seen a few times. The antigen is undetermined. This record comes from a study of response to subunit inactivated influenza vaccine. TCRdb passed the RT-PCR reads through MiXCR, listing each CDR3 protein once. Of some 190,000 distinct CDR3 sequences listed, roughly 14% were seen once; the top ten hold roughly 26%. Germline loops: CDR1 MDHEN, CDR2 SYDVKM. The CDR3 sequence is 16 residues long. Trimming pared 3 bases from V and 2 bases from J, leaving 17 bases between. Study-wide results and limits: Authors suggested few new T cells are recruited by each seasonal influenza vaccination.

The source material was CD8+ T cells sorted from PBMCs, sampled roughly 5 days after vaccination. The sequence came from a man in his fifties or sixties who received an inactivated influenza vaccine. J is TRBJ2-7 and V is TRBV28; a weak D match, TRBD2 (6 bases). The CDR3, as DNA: TGTGCCAGCAGTTTCGGCGGGGCATTTATAACCTACGAGCAGTACTTC. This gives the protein CASSFGGAFITYEQYF.